The 17 T cell receptor beta chains given below trace back to one sample, sequenced in a study of long-term antiretroviral therapy in people with HIV. It was version v3.0 of the immunoSEQ assay that was run at survey level. Only in-frame clones appear in the TCRdb table, and some are missing; sequencing was by immunoSEQ multiplex PCR. This sample has 40,000 to 50,000 clones, with about 95% found just once. Sequencing was performed on unsorted PBMCs, taken 9 to 9.5 years after starting antiretroviral therapy. The receptors come from a man under 40 with HIV.

About this clone itself: Other DNA sequences in this specimen translate into the identical CDR3. This chain connects TRBV27 to TRBJ1-6; TRBD1 aligns across 10 bases. Germline V lookup: CDR1 MNHEY, CDR2 SMNVEV (reference sequence). V was clipped by 8 bases and J by 9 bases; unmatched bases: 1. The CDR3 is made up of 12 amino acids. The CDR3 DNA reads TGTGCCAGCGGGACAGGGGTTTCACCCCTCCACTTT. Its protein product is CASGTGVSPLHF.

This chain connects TRBV29-1 to TRBJ1-3, with D perhaps matching TRBD1 (5 bases). Germline values: CDR1 SQVTM, CDR2 ANQGSEA. V was shortened by 1 base and J by 3 bases, with 16 bases between the two germline ends. There are 16 residues in the CDR3. For the CDR3, the DNA is TGCAGCGTTGAAGCGGAAAGAGGGGTTGGTGGAAACACCATATATTTT. Its translation: CSVEAERGVGGNTIYF.

This chain uses TRBV5-1 with TRBJ1-2; TRBD1 matches at 7 bases. Germline assignment: CDR1 SGHRS and CDR2 YFSETQ. The CDR3 has 17 amino acids. Unmatched junction bases numbered 13, after V lost 2 bases and J lost 3 bases. This CDR3 reads CASSFVLGHTGDYGYTF. The DNA of the CDR3 is TGCGCCAGCAGCTTCGTTTTGGGTCACACAGGGGACTATGGCTACACCTTC.

This clone has just one count. The rearrangement uses TRBV2 and TRBJ1-1; D is perhaps TRBD1 (5 bases). The germline V and J ends were trimmed by 11 bases and 1 base, with 14 bases remaining between them. The CDR3 has 13 amino acids. The V gene's germline CDR1 is SNHLY and CDR2 FYNNEI. In nucleotides, the CDR3 is TGTGCCGGGCTCGGGGGGAGGAACACTGAAGCTTTCTTT. As protein: CAGLGGRNTEAFF. The full variable domain, completed using reference TRBV2 and TRBJ1-1, is EPEVTQTPSHQVTQMGQEVILRCVPISNHLYFYWYRQILGQKVEFLVSFYNNEISEKSEIFDDQFSVERPDGSNFTLKIRSTKLEDSAMYFCAGLGGRNTEAFFGQGTRLTVV.

This sequence joins TRBV20-1 and TRBJ1-4; D uncertain. The CDR3 totals 11 residues. V was pared by 4 bases and J by 5 bases, with 5 bases between. Per the germline V gene, CDR1 is DFQATT and CDR2 is SNEGSKA (reference sequence). The CDR3: CSAIWNEKLFF. The CDR3 DNA reads TGCAGTGCTATTTGGAATGAAAAACTGTTTTTT.

The rearrangement links TRBV20-1 to TRBJ1-1, with D tentatively TRBD1 (5 bases). Per germline, CDR1 DFQATT and CDR2 SNEGSKA (reference sequence). CDR3 length: 11 residues. V was shortened by 6 bases and J by 8 bases, with 13 bases between the two germline ends. The DNA of the CDR3 is TGCAGTGCCCGGGGGGACTTCGAAGCTTTCTTT. It encodes CSARGDFEAFF.

The V gene is TRBV29-1, the J gene TRBJ1-2; no clear D. The CDR3 length is 13 residues. Between the trimmed V and J ends, which lost 0 bases and 6 bases, there was a span of 11 bases. Germline values: CDR1 SQVTM, CDR2 ANQGSEA. CDR3 DNA sequence: TGCAGCGTTGAAGATCGCGGGGTTGATGGCTACACCTTC. Protein product: CSVEDRGVDGYTF.

The chain joins TRBV5-4 to TRBJ2-3; D may be TRBD1 or TRBD2 (7 bases each). Trimming removed 4 bases from V and 1 base from J, with 28 bases in between. This CDR3 has 20 amino acids. Looked up from germline, CDR1 is SGHNT and CDR2 is YYREEE (reference sequence). CDR3 coding DNA: TGTGCCAGCAGCGGGGAAGCGGGACAGCACTCGGAAGTTGGCACAGATACGCAGTATTTT. Translation gives CASSGEAGQHSEVGTDTQYF.

The CDR3 spells CASRAKTAIQETQYF. Written as DNA, the CDR3 is TGTGCCAGCAGGGCCAAAACAGCCATACAAGAGACCCAGTACTTC. V and J are TRBV2 and TRBJ2-5, with unresolved D. V was trimmed by 6 bases and J by 2 bases, leaving 16 bases between them. The length of the CDR3 is 15 residues. CDR1 and CDR2 from the germline V gene are SNHLY and FYNNEI.

CDR3 sequence (DNA): TGTGCCAGCAAAGCCCCCGGACGGGAGCCCCAGCATTTT. Protein sequence: CASKAPGREPQHF. The chain uses TRBV6-5 and TRBJ1-5; the D is unclear. The germline CDR1 and CDR2 sequences are MNHEY and SVGAGI. This CDR3 spans 13 amino acids. Trimming left V 7 bases short and J 8 bases short, with 15 bases between.

V and J are TRBV2 and TRBJ1-4, with TRBD1 identical over 7 bases. With V trimmed by 6 bases and J by 5 bases, 9 bases remained unmatched. The CDR3 is 15 residues long. CDR1 is SNHLY, CDR2 FYNNEI, per germline. CDR3 sequence: CASSPRTGDNEKLFF. The CDR3 DNA reads TGTGCCAGCAGCCCTAGGACAGGCGACAATGAAAAACTGTTTTTT.

The gene calls are TRBV27 and TRBJ1-4, with 7 bases identical to TRBD1. The germline CDR1 and CDR2 sequences are MNHEY and SMNVEV (reference sequence). The V and J ends lost 2 bases and 6 bases, in that order; junction bases with no gene match: 3. This CDR3 has 14 amino acids. The CDR3 nucleotides are TGTGCCAGCAGTTTAGGAGGGGGCGATGAAAAACTGTTTTTT. It translates to CASSLGGGDEKLFF.

The rearrangement links TRBV28 to TRBJ1-6, with D possibly being TRBD1 (5 bases). CDR1 and CDR2 (germline): MDHEN, SYDVKM. Trimming cost V 0 bases and J 6 bases, with 12 bases left between them. CDR3 length: 16 residues. The CDR3 DNA reads as TGTGCCAGCAGTTTATGGGGCAGGGATCCTAATTCACCCCTCCACTTT. Protein product: CASSLWGRDPNSPLHF.

The V gene is TRBV6-5, the J gene TRBJ2-7; no clear D. Between the trimmed V and J ends, which lost 2 bases and 6 bases, there was a span of 14 bases. Germline CDR1 reads MNHEY; CDR2 reads SVGAGI. CDR3 length equals 14 residues. The CDR3 protein is CASSYRAGGVEQYV. In DNA form, the CDR3 reads TGTGCCAGCAGTTACCGCGCCGGTGGCGTCGAGCAGTACGTC.

The rearrangement links TRBV7-9 to TRBJ1-2; D may be TRBD1 (5 bases). Trimming removed 5 bases at V and 6 bases at J, with 22 bases between. The CDR3 consists of 16 residues. The germline CDR1 and CDR2 sequences are SEHNR and FQNEAQ (reference sequence). The CDR3 protein is CASSPIAGTGGHGYTF. DNA for the CDR3: TGTGCCAGCAGCCCTATCGCCGGGACGGGTGGCCATGGCTACACCTTC.

The V and J genes are TRBV2 and TRBJ2-2; 8 nucleotides agree with TRBD1. J lost 3 bases, V lost 5 bases, and 8 bases had no gene match. The CDR3 consists of 16 residues. CDR1 is SNHLY and CDR2 is FYNNEI in the germline V gene. The CDR3 reads CASSSGQGPDTGELFF. The CDR3 DNA reads as TGTGCCAGCAGTAGTGGACAGGGACCAGACACCGGGGAGCTGTTTTTT.

This chain links TRBV25-1 with TRBJ2-3; 14 bases line up with TRBD2. This CDR3 is 15 amino acids long. Trimming took 6 bases from V and 5 from J; bases not matched to a gene: 4. CDR1 MGHDK and CDR2 SYGVNS come from the germline V gene. CDR3 sequence: CASRTSGGAGDTQYF. The DNA for the CDR3 is TGTGCCAGCAGGACTAGCGGGGGGGCCGGAGATACGCAGTATTTT.